A single sample gave rise to the 5 T cell receptor beta chains below, sequenced in a study of shared clonotypes between healthy human individuals (dated by TCRdb to the early 2020s). Library generation was performed with the immunoSEQ multiplex PCR assay. Entries here come from immuneACCESS through TCRdb and include only in-frame sequences with V and J called. Some clones fail to appear in such tables; in the studies checked, an unresolved V gene covers under half of the shortfall, and the cause of the remainder is unknown. The sample records about 2.4 million clones, 80% to 95% of which are singletons. The ten largest clones take up about 0.34% of the sample. Sequencing was done on a sample of naive CD4+ T cells from PBMCs. According to the study, the label for this sample's cell subset or site signals: CD45RA+ positively selected. The receptor source for this set is a man between 18 and 35 years old in good health. Some clones in this sample may be carry-over from other donors' samples.

The chain recombines TRBV7-8 with TRBJ2-2, with 7 bases matching TRBD2. The CDR3 extends over 13 amino acids. Germline trimming cut 7 bases from V and 1 base from J; bases unmatched to any gene: 0. Germline loops: CDR1 SGHVS, CDR2 FQNEAQ. CDR3 region: CASTGGNTGELFF. CDR3 nucleotides: TGTGCCAGCACGGGGGGGAACACCGGGGAGCTGTTTTTT.

The CDR3 DNA reads TGTGCCAGCAGCAGAACCGGGACTAGCGGGTGGTACGAGCAGTACTTC. The encoded protein is CASSRTGTSGWYEQYF. The genes are TRBV28 and TRBJ2-7; TRBD2 matches 12 bases. V lost 6 bases, J lost 4 bases, and 10 bases stayed unmatched. The CDR3 loop spans 16 amino acids. Germline CDR1 and CDR2: MDHEN and SYDVKM. The full variable domain, with the rest looked up from reference TRBV28 and TRBJ2-7, is DVKVTQSSRYLVKRTGEKVFLECVQDMDHENMFWYRQDPGLGLRLIYFSYDVKMKEKGDIPEGYSVSREKKERFSLILESASTNQTSMYLCASSRTGTSGWYEQYFGPGTRLTVT.

The V and J genes are TRBV5-4 and TRBJ2-5; D may match TRBD1 or TRBD2 (5 bases each). V lost 4 bases and J 0 bases, leaving 16 bases between the germline ends. In germline, CDR1 is SGHNT, CDR2 YYREEE (reference sequence). The CDR3 runs to 16 residues. As DNA, the CDR3 is TGTGCCAGCAGCCGTGGTGGGGGACCCTACCAAGAGACCCAGTACTTC. This sequence encodes CASSRGGGPYQETQYF.

V gene TRBV9 combines with J gene TRBJ1-1, with 11 bases matching TRBD1. The CDR3 is made up of 14 amino acids. With V trimmed by 5 bases and J by 4 bases, 4 bases remained unmatched. CDR1 and CDR2 from the germline V gene are SGDLS and YYNGEE. The CDR3 spells CASRGTGGSTEAFF. In DNA form, the CDR3 reads TGTGCCAGCAGAGGGACAGGGGGTTCCACTGAAGCTTTCTTT.

This clone is a singleton in its sample. The rearrangement links TRBV9 to TRBJ2-1; D could derive from TRBD1 or TRBD2 (5 bases each). The CDR3 covers 15 residues. The germline V gene has CDR1 SGDLS and CDR2 YYNGEE. V was clipped by 0 bases and J by 6 bases, with 13 bases between them. As DNA, the CDR3 is TGTGCCAGCAGCGTAGGGCCAGGGAGTGCCAATGAGCAGTTCTTC. The encoded protein is CASSVGPGSANEQFF. The full variable domain, completed using reference TRBV9 and TRBJ2-1, is DSGVTQTPKHLITATGQRVTLRCSPRSGDLSVYWYQQSLDQGLQFLIQYYNGEERAKGNILERFSAQQFPDLHSELNLSSLELGDSALYFCASSVGPGSANEQFFGPGTRLTVL.